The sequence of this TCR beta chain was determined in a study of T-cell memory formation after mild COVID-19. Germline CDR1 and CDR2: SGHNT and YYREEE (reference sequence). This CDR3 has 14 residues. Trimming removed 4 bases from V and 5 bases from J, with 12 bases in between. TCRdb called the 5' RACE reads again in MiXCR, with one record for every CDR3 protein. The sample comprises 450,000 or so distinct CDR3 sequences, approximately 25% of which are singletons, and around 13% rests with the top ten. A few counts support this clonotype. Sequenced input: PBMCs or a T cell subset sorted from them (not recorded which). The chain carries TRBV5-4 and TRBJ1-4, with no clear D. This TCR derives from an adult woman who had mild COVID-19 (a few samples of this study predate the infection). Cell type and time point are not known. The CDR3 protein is CASSPGLANEKLFF. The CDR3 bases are TGTGCCAGCAGCCCGGGTTTAGCCAATGAAAAACTGTTTTTT.